These 21 T cell receptor beta chains came from one sample sequenced in a study of T cells in Graves' hyperthyroidism and ophthalmopathy. RNA transcripts yielded amplified TCR beta CDR3 regions. Using the HTBI primer set, a first-round RT-PCR was run on the TCR CDR3. TCRdb reprocessed the multiplex PCR reads with MiXCR, giving one entry per CDR3 protein. The top ten clones hold 3% to 4% of a sample with a few hundred thousand distinct CDR3 sequences, approximately 16% of them seen once. Sequencing was performed on blood. The origin of the receptors is a woman in her thirties or forties with Graves' ophthalmopathy.

The genes are TRBV10-3 and TRBJ2-7; D is unresolved. The V gene lost 8 bases and the J gene lost 3 bases, with 14 bases spanning the gap. Germline V lookup: CDR1 ENHRY, CDR2 SYGVKD. This CDR3 spans 13 amino acids. The CDR3 loop reads CAIGSSLLYEQYF. CDR3 sequence (DNA): TGTGCCATCGGGTCGTCTCTCCTCTACGAGCAGTACTTC.

At least ten counts were recorded for this clonotype. The CDR3 region is CASRRRDRGHETQYF. CDR3 coding DNA: TGTGCCAGCCGACGAAGGGACAGGGGGCATGAGACCCAGTACTTC. The chain carries TRBV2 and TRBJ2-5, with 12 bases fitting TRBD1. Germline trimming cut 8 bases from V and 5 bases from J; bases unmatched to any gene: 9. Germline V CDR1 and CDR2: SNHLY, FYNNEI. The CDR3 runs 15 residues. The entire variable domain, with the rest obtained from reference TRBV2 and TRBJ2-5, is as follows: EPEVTQTPSHQVTQMGQEVILRCVPISNHLYFYWYRQILGQKVEFLVSFYNNEISEKSEIFDDQFSVERPDGSNFTLKIRSTKLEDSAMYFCASRRRDRGHETQYFGPGTRLLVL.

The rearrangement joins TRBV10-3 to TRBJ2-1, with TRBD2 as a possible D gene (6 bases). The V end was cut by 10 bases, the J end by 9 bases, with 16 bases between. Germline V gene lookup returns CDR1 ENHRY and CDR2 SYGVKD. This CDR3 is built from 12 residues. CDR3 nucleotides: TGTGCCACCGAGGTGGGGGGAGGTGAGCAGTTCTTC. Encoded protein: CATEVGGGEQFF.

The chain's CDR3 is CASSPGTGGPNTQYF. CDR3 DNA sequence: TGTGCCAGCAGCCCCGGGACAGGGGGCCCAAATACGCAGTATTTT. This chain connects TRBV5-5 to TRBJ2-3; TRBD1 aligns across 12 bases. The CDR3 is made up of 15 amino acids. Germline V lookup: CDR1 SGHKS, CDR2 YYEKEE (reference sequence). V was clipped by 4 bases and J by 7 bases; unmatched bases: 7.

The chain joins TRBV10-3 to TRBJ1-3; weak D call: TRBD1 (6 bases). The CDR3 consists of 15 residues. Germline loops: CDR1 ENHRY, CDR2 SYGVKD. Trimming shortened V by 2 bases and J by 8 bases, and 16 bases separated the two germline ends. Here the CDR3 reads CAISERGGKGDTIYF. CDR3 nucleotides: TGTGCCATCAGTGAGCGCGGGGGAAAGGGGGACACCATATATTTT.

This clonotype has only a few counts. The chain combines TRBV4-2 with TRBJ1-2, with D uncertain. The length of the CDR3 is 15 residues. V was trimmed by 0 bases and J by 4 bases, leaving 12 bases between them. Per germline, CDR1 LGHNA and CDR2 YNFKEQ. Here the CDR3 reads CASSQEWQALYGYTF. The CDR3, as DNA: TGTGCCAGCAGCCAAGAGTGGCAGGCCCTCTATGGCTACACCTTC.

This clonotype was seen ten or more times. The chain is built from TRBV7-9 and TRBJ2-1; D remains unclear. This CDR3 contains 13 residues. Trimming took off 5 bases at V and 7 bases at J, with 12 bases between the two ends. The V gene's germline CDR1 is SEHNR and CDR2 FQNEAQ (reference sequence). The CDR3 protein is CASSPSFENEQFF. The CDR3 DNA follows: TGTGCCAGCAGCCCTAGTTTCGAGAATGAGCAGTTCTTC.

V usage is TRBV20-1 and J usage is TRBJ2-3, with D tentatively TRBD1 (6 bases). CDR3 length: 14 amino acids. Germline lookup yields CDR1 DFQATT and CDR2 SNEGSKA (reference sequence). V lost 5 bases and J 0 bases, leaving 12 bases between the germline ends. DNA for the CDR3: TGCAGTGCTGGTAGACAGGATAGCACAGATACGCAGTATTTT. Translation gives CSAGRQDSTDTQYF.

This clonotype was detected ten times or more. The rearrangement joins TRBV12-3 or TRBV12-4 to TRBJ1-1, with TRBD1 as a possible D gene (6 bases). CDR3 length equals 16 residues. With 5 bases removed from V and 0 bases from J, the gap between germline ends came to 16 bases. This CDR3 reads CASSPETGPLNTEAFF. The CDR3 DNA follows: TGTGCCAGCAGTCCTGAGACAGGCCCCCTGAACACTGAAGCTTTCTTT.

This clonotype was counted at least ten times. This sequence joins TRBV12-3 or TRBV12-4 and TRBJ2-3; D may be TRBD1 (5 bases). The CDR3 is made up of 15 amino acids. The germline V and J ends were trimmed by 3 bases and 5 bases, with 15 bases remaining between them. CDR3 in amino acids: CASSLTGLGQDTQYF. The CDR3 DNA follows: TGTGCCAGCAGTTTGACCGGGCTGGGGCAAGATACGCAGTATTTT.

This clonotype has at least ten counts. The gene calls are TRBV28 and TRBJ2-7; TRBD1 matches at 7 bases. V shed 4 bases, J shed 4 bases, and the junction held 7 bases outside the gene matches. Germline V lookup: CDR1 MDHEN, CDR2 SYDVKM. The CDR3 runs 14 residues. CDR3 region: CASSSRGPFYEQYF. The DNA of the CDR3 is TGTGCCAGCAGTTCAAGGGGGCCTTTTTACGAGCAGTACTTC.

In its sample, this clonotype was seen a few times. The chain uses TRBV6-6 and TRBJ2-5; a weak D match, TRBD1 (5 bases). V was cut by 2 bases and J by 1 base, with 14 bases left in between. CDR3 size: 16 residues. Germline CDR1 MNHNY, CDR2 SVGAGI (reference sequence). Here the CDR3 reads CASSYPFDRVQETQYF. DNA of the CDR3: TGTGCCAGCAGTTACCCCTTTGACAGAGTCCAAGAGACCCAGTACTTC.

This clonotype was recorded many times. The chain joins TRBV2 to TRBJ1-6, with 7 bases matching TRBD1. Germline values: CDR1 SNHLY, CDR2 FYNNEI. J was trimmed by 10 bases and V by 7 bases; bases with no gene match: 10. CDR3 length: 14 residues. CDR3 coding DNA: TGTGCCAGCACCCTTGACAGGGTGGGGTCACCCCTCCACTTT. It is translated as CASTLDRVGSPLHF.

This chain links TRBV5-4 with TRBJ2-3, with 8 positions matching TRBD1. Germline trimming cut 3 bases from V and 4 bases from J; bases unmatched to any gene: 7. The CDR3 sequence is 15 residues long. The germline V gene has CDR1 SGHNT and CDR2 YYREEE (reference sequence). The CDR3 loop reads CASSSSTGVADTQYF. In DNA form, the CDR3 reads TGTGCCAGCAGCTCATCGACAGGGGTGGCAGATACGCAGTATTTT.

This clonotype occurred a few times. The chain joins TRBV20-1 to TRBJ1-2; D call uncertain. This CDR3 region has 14 residues. V was pared by 5 bases and J by 0 bases, with 13 bases between. The germline gives CDR1 DFQATT, CDR2 SNEGSKA (reference sequence). The chain's CDR3 is CSAPRLDSNYGYTF. The CDR3 DNA is TGCAGTGCTCCACGGTTGGATTCTAACTATGGCTACACCTTC.

This sequence joins TRBV20-1 and TRBJ1-1; a weak D match, TRBD1 (5 bases). Germline-derived CDR1 and CDR2 are DFQATT and SNEGSKA (reference sequence). The CDR3 contains 18 residues. V lost 5 bases and J 0 bases, leaving 25 bases between the germline ends. CDR3 in amino acids: CSAPVRTRGQTMNTEAFF. In DNA form, the CDR3 reads TGCAGTGCTCCCGTGCGGACAAGGGGCCAAACAATGAACACTGAAGCTTTCTTT.

This chain uses TRBV19 with TRBJ2-2; TRBD2 agrees at 10 bases. The germline V gene encodes CDR1 LNHDA and CDR2 SQIVND (reference sequence). CDR3 length: 18 residues. The J segment lost 5 bases and the V segment lost 3 bases, leaving 12 bases of the junction unmatched. Written as DNA, the CDR3 is TGTGCCAGTAGTATCTCGCGGCTAGCGGGAGTTGGTACCGGGGAGCTGTTTTTT. Protein: CASSISRLAGVGTGELFF.

This clonotype showed up just a few times. CDR3 protein: CSAPEAGRTNEKLFF. In nucleotides, the CDR3 is TGCAGTGCCCCCGAGGCGGGGCGTACTAATGAAAAACTGTTTTTT. V is TRBV20-1 and J is TRBJ1-4; the D gene is possibly TRBD1 (5 bases). Germline V gene lookup returns CDR1 DFQATT and CDR2 SNEGSKA (reference sequence). V was clipped by 6 bases and J by 2 bases, with 16 bases between them. This CDR3 spans 15 amino acids.

This clonotype was found a few times. The V gene is TRBV30, the J gene TRBJ2-1; no clear D. This CDR3 spans 13 amino acids. Germline CDR1 is GTSNPN and CDR2 is SVGIG (reference sequence). Trimming removed 1 base at V and 0 bases at J, with 4 bases between. The CDR3 reads CAWSGSSYNEQFF. In DNA, the CDR3 is TGTGCCTGGAGTGGGAGCTCCTACAATGAGCAGTTCTTC.

Ten or more counts support this clonotype. The V call is TRBV20-1, the J call TRBJ1-1; D might be TRBD1 (5 bases). Germline CDR1 DFQATT, CDR2 SNEGSKA (reference sequence). This CDR3 region has 12 residues. Trimming left V 7 bases short and J 5 bases short, with 14 bases between. CDR3: CSGTQAGTEAFF. The CDR3, as DNA: TGCAGTGGGACTCAAGCAGGGACTGAAGCTTTCTTT.

This clonotype was counted ten times or more. This rearrangement joins TRBV2 to TRBJ1-4; TRBD1 matches at 12 bases. The J segment lost 8 bases and the V segment lost 5 bases, leaving 6 bases of the junction unmatched. CDR1 and CDR2 from the germline V gene are SNHLY and FYNNEI. The length of the CDR3 is 15 residues. This chain's CDR3 is CASSTGTGGREKLFF. The DNA for the CDR3 is TGTGCCAGCAGTACCGGGACAGGGGGCCGAGAAAAACTGTTTTTT.